The text below deals with one T cell receptor (beta chain). As yet, its antigen is unknown. These data are taken from a study of T cells in localized non-small cell lung cancer. Findings and limits, study-wide: A median of approximately 57 clones ranked among the top 100 in tumor appeared in adjacent lung. Tumor showed lower T cell clonality than uninvolved adjacent lung, where it was highest. A raised T cell density in blood coincided with lengthier overall survival.

This CDR3 contains 12 residues. Trimming took off 5 bases at V and 6 bases at J, with 8 bases between the two ends. Germline CDR1 reads ENHRY; CDR2 reads SYGVKD. TCRdb's copy holds only in-frame clones and misses some; the assay was immunoSEQ multiplex PCR. The profile shows 130,000 or so clones, 89% of them singletons. The source was peripheral blood, collected before any cancer treatment. The origin of this receptor is a female donor over 55 with stage I lung adenocarcinoma. The V gene is TRBV10-3, the J gene TRBJ1-5; D not certain. The CDR3 loop reads CAISQDGQPQHF. The CDR3 coding sequence is TGTGCCATCAGTCAGGACGGTCAGCCCCAGCATTTT.